These 21 T cell receptor beta chains came from one sample sequenced in a study of blood T cell repertoires in COVID-19. The protocol was immunoSEQ multiplex PCR, while the TCRdb copy is restricted to in-frame clones and leaves out a portion. The sample includes more than 250,000 clones, roughly 90% seen only once; the top ten take roughly 1.6%. The sample taken for sequencing was PBMCs or T cells enriched from blood (not recorded which). Source of these receptors: a young woman with acute COVID-19.

In DNA form, the CDR3 reads TGTGCCAGCAGCTTAACGGGGTACACTGAAGCTTTCTTT. This sequence encodes CASSLTGYTEAFF. The chain has TRBV7-8 and TRBJ1-1, with D hard to call. V dropped 2 bases and J dropped 3 bases, with 7 bases sitting between them. This CDR3 has 13 amino acids. CDR1 and CDR2 (germline): SGHVS, FQNEAQ. Together with reference TRBV7-8 and TRBJ1-1, the CDR3 gives the full variable domain: GAGVSQSPRYKVAKRGQDVALRCDPISGHVSLFWYQQALGQGPEFLTYFQNEAQLDKSGLPSDRFFAERPEGSVSTLKIQRTQQEDSAVYLCASSLTGYTEAFFGQGTRLTVV.

This rearrangement joins TRBV10-2 to TRBJ1-1; 8 bases line up with TRBD1. CDR1 is WSHSY and CDR2 is SAAADI in the germline V gene. J lost 5 bases, V lost 3 bases, and 8 bases had no gene match. This CDR3 contains 15 residues. DNA of the CDR3: TGCGCCAGCAGTGAAAGGCCAGGGGGCTGGACTGAAGCTTTCTTT. Translating it yields CASSERPGGWTEAFF.

J is TRBJ2-1 and V is TRBV27, with 8 bases identical to TRBD1. The V gene's germline CDR1 is MNHEY and CDR2 SMNVEV (reference sequence). V lost 3 bases, J lost 2 bases, and 3 bases stayed unmatched. The CDR3 contains 15 residues. CDR3 nucleotide sequence: TGTGCCAGCAGTTTCGGACAGGGTCCCTACAATGAGCAGTTCTTC. Protein sequence: CASSFGQGPYNEQFF.

The genes are TRBV5-1 and TRBJ2-2, with unresolved D. CDR1 SGHRS and CDR2 YFSETQ come from the germline V gene. V gave up 2 bases and J gave up 3 bases, with 14 bases separating them. This CDR3 contains 16 residues. As DNA, the CDR3 is TGCGCCAGCAGCTTCCAAGCACCCGGAGACACCGGGGAGCTGTTTTTT. This gives the protein CASSFQAPGDTGELFF.

The rearrangement links TRBV7-9 to TRBJ2-7, with 9 bases identical to TRBD2. CDR1 and CDR2 (germline): SEHNR, FQNEAQ (reference sequence). The junction had 11 bases not matched to a gene; V was cut back by 5 bases and J by 6 bases. The CDR3 totals 15 residues. This chain's CDR3 is CASSIPGTSMSEQYF. CDR3 nucleotides: TGTGCCAGCAGCATTCCCGGGACTAGCATGAGCGAGCAGTACTTC.

The J gene is TRBJ2-1, the V gene TRBV10-1, with D possibly TRBD2 on 5 matching bases. Germline V gene data show CDR1 as WNHNN and CDR2 as SYGVQD (reference sequence). Trimming left V 8 bases short and J 10 bases short, with 12 bases between. This CDR3 has 11 amino acids. CDR3 DNA sequence: TGCGCCAGCGAAAAAGCGGAAGAGCAGTTCTTC. It yields the protein CASEKAEEQFF.

The chain has TRBV7-8 and TRBJ1-5, with 7 positions matching TRBD1. The trim removed 1 base at V and 1 base at J, leaving 7 bases unmatched. CDR1 is SGHVS and CDR2 is FQNEAQ in the germline V gene. The CDR3 sequence is 17 residues long. The CDR3 region has the DNA TGTGCCAGCAGCTTAGATGAAAGGGGGCGAAGCAATCAGCCCCAGCATTTT. Translation gives CASSLDERGRSNQPQHF.

The chain recombines TRBV27 with TRBJ2-7, with 11 bases aligning to TRBD2. Germline V gene lookup returns CDR1 MNHEY and CDR2 SMNVEV (reference sequence). Trimming cost V 3 bases and J 2 bases; bases outside gene matches: 3. The CDR3 spans 15 residues. CDR3: CASSLLGLAAYEQYF. The CDR3 region has the DNA TGTGCCAGCAGTTTGTTGGGACTAGCGGCCTACGAGCAGTACTTC.

This clone was seen just once. At one end the junction does not follow the germline gene, possibly because of a read error. The chain has TRBV30 and TRBJ2-1; D might be TRBD2 (5 bases). CDR3 length: 11 amino acids. In germline, CDR1 is GTSNPN, CDR2 SVGIG (reference sequence). The CDR3 sequence: CAWSVHSKRVF. In DNA, the CDR3 is TGTGCCTGGAGTGTTCATAGCAAGAGGGTCTTC.

The rearrangement uses TRBV9 and TRBJ1-2, with 7 bases matching TRBD1. With V trimmed by 4 bases and J by 1 base, 7 bases remained unmatched. Germline CDR1 and CDR2: SGDLS and YYNGEE. This CDR3 contains 15 residues. The DNA of the CDR3 is TGTGCCAGCAGCCTGACAGGGACCGATAACTATGGCTACACCTTC. Residues: CASSLTGTDNYGYTF.

The V call is TRBV5-1, the J call TRBJ2-7; TRBD1 matches at 7 bases. This CDR3 contains 15 residues. Germline trimming cut 4 bases from V and 0 bases from J; bases unmatched to any gene: 7. From germline, CDR1 is SGHRS and CDR2 YFSETQ. The CDR3 sequence: CASSPGRDSSYEQYF. CDR3 nucleotides: TGCGCCAGCAGCCCTGGCCGGGACAGCTCCTACGAGCAGTACTTC.

The chain recombines TRBV5-1 with TRBJ1-1; tentatively, D is TRBD1 (6 bases). The CDR3 contains 15 residues. The germline gives CDR1 SGHRS, CDR2 YFSETQ. The ends were cut back, 0 bases at V and 4 bases at J, with 13 bases in the middle. The CDR3 is CASSLVLGAGTEAFF. CDR3 in DNA: TGCGCCAGCAGCTTGGTTCTGGGGGCCGGCACTGAAGCTTTCTTT. Together with reference TRBV5-1 and TRBJ1-1, the CDR3 gives the full variable domain: KAGVTQTPRYLIKTRGQQVTLSCSPISGHRSVSWYQQTPGQGLQFLFEYFSETQRNKGNFPGRFSGRQFSNSRSEMNVSTLELGDSALYLCASSLVLGAGTEAFFGQGTRLTVV.

The chain joins TRBV6-5 to TRBJ2-1, with D perhaps matching TRBD1 (6 bases). CDR1 is MNHEY, CDR2 SVGAGI, per germline. V lost 6 bases to trimming and J lost 1 base, with 13 bases between them. The CDR3 is 15 residues long. CDR3 in DNA: TGTGCCAGCAGACCAGACAGGCCATCCTACAATGAGCAGTTCTTC. Translation gives CASRPDRPSYNEQFF.

V and J are TRBV4-2 and TRBJ2-7; TRBD1 aligns across 10 bases. The CDR3 has 15 residues. CDR1 and CDR2 (germline): LGHNA, YNFKEQ. Unmatched junction bases numbered 5, after V lost 4 bases and J lost 2 bases. The DNA for the CDR3 is TGTGCCAGCAGCCCAGACAGGGGGCGGCCCTACGAGCAGTACTTC. Its translation: CASSPDRGRPYEQYF.

This clone appeared a single time. V gene TRBV14 combines with J gene TRBJ1-4; a possible D gene is TRBD1 (5 bases). Germline V gene lookup returns CDR1 SGHDN and CDR2 FVKESK. The V and J ends lost 1 base and 5 bases respectively, with 23 bases between them. The CDR3 is 19 residues long. This CDR3 reads CASSQGFGARLGRNEKLFF. The CDR3 DNA reads TGTGCCAGCAGCCAAGGATTTGGGGCGCGTTTGGGCCGGAATGAAAAACTGTTTTTT.

The gene calls are TRBV4-3 and TRBJ1-2; D ambiguous. The germline V gene has CDR1 LGHNA and CDR2 YSLEER. The CDR3 sequence is 16 residues long. V was shortened by 0 bases and J by 0 bases, with 11 bases between the two germline ends. The CDR3 spells CASSQEAGSPNYGYTF. The CDR3 DNA follows: TGCGCCAGCAGCCAAGAAGCGGGCAGCCCTAACTATGGCTACACCTTC.

V and J are TRBV15 and TRBJ2-1, with TRBD2 as a possible D gene (5 bases). The CDR3 totals 17 residues. The V gene lost 0 bases and the J gene lost 3 bases, with 15 bases spanning the gap. The V gene's germline CDR1 is LNHNV and CDR2 YYDKDF (reference sequence). The CDR3 DNA follows: TGTGCCACCAGCAGAGATTCTAGTCTAGCCATCTACAATGAGCAGTTCTTC. Amino acid sequence: CATSRDSSLAIYNEQFF.

The chain combines TRBV18 with TRBJ1-5; tentative D call: TRBD1 (5 bases). Trimming stripped 8 bases from V and 5 bases from J, with 13 bases between. The CDR3 contains 13 residues. Germline V lookup: CDR1 KGHSH, CDR2 LQKENI. CDR3 DNA: TGTGCCAGCCGAAAGGACACCTATCAGCCCCAGCATTTT. Translation: CASRKDTYQPQHF.

V gene TRBV28 combines with J gene TRBJ2-7; 11 bases match TRBD2. Germline CDR1 and CDR2: MDHEN and SYDVKM. This CDR3 comprises 13 residues. J lost 12 bases, V lost 2 bases, and 6 bases had no gene match. The CDR3 reads CASSLGTSGRGYF. Written as DNA, the CDR3 is TGTGCCAGCAGTTTAGGGACTAGCGGCCGGGGGTACTTC.

This clone has a single count. This chain uses TRBV30 with TRBJ1-2, with D tentatively TRBD1 (6 bases). Germline loops: CDR1 GTSNPN, CDR2 SVGIG (reference sequence). This CDR3 comprises 14 residues. V was trimmed by 1 base and J by 3 bases, leaving 12 bases between them. CDR3 nucleotides: TGTGCCTGGAGTGAGACGGACAGATACTATGGCTACACCTTC. Amino acid sequence: CAWSETDRYYGYTF.

The genes are TRBV29-1 and TRBJ1-2, with 7 positions matching TRBD1. This CDR3 spans 15 amino acids. The V segment lost 2 bases and the J segment 8 bases; nucleotides outside the gene matches: 14. Looked up from germline, CDR1 is SQVTM and CDR2 is ANQGSEA. The CDR3 here is CSVENRGPALWGYTF. CDR3 DNA: TGCAGCGTTGAAAATAGGGGGCCCGCCTTGTGGGGCTACACCTTC.